This entry concerns a single TCR beta chain. Its antigen remains unidentified. The data derive from a study of identical twins. Germline assignment: CDR1 SGHDT and CDR2 YYEEEE. The CDR3 length is 15 residues. Deletions cut 4 bases from V and 4 bases from J, with 14 bases between. Study-level points and caveats: The abundant beta clonotypes from cord blood had fewer insertions, and memory repertoires had none of this. Among monozygotic twins, out-of-frame TCR alpha sharing exceeded what models predicted.

Template switching (which added a universal primer site) was used, and cDNA carried unique molecular identifiers. Each CDR3 protein gets one entry after TCRdb re-called the 5' RACE reads with MiXCR. This table has about 550,000 distinct CDR3 sequences, under 25% appearing once. This same sample was also part of a study on yellow fever vaccine responses in identical twins. That study reports: Twins' T cell vaccine responses reportedly looked partly convergent, partly personalized.

V usage is TRBV5-6 and J usage is TRBJ2-2; possibly TRBD2 for D (7 bases). The material sequenced was CD4+ T cells sorted from blood. This receptor was taken from a woman under 30 in good health. CDR3 DNA: TGTGCCAGCAGCCCCCTGCGGGGGCCCACCGGGGAGCTGTTTTTT. It translates to CASSPLRGPTGELFF.